The 17 T cell receptor beta chains below were found in one sample sequenced in a study of T cell responses to AZD1222 COVID-19 vaccine. This table comes from immunoSEQ multiplex PCR, and its TCRdb copy is limited to in-frame clones, with some not included. Seen here are tens of thousands of clones, approximately 79% observed once, and the top ten hold 20% to 25%. Sequences were derived from peripheral blood, sampled on day 0 of MenACWY control vaccination. The receptors originated from an adult in good health.

The chain is built from TRBV28 and TRBJ2-1; TRBD2 agrees at 8 bases. From germline, CDR1 is MDHEN and CDR2 SYDVKM. This CDR3 has 15 residues. J was trimmed by 12 bases and V by 1 base; bases with no gene match: 11. CDR3 protein: CASSLLKAGDASQFF. The CDR3 DNA is TGTGCCAGCAGTTTATTAAAAGCGGGAGATGCTTCGCAGTTCTTC.

This rearrangement joins TRBV11-2 to TRBJ1-1, with D possibly TRBD1 on 5 matching bases. CDR1 and CDR2 (germline): SGHAT, FQNNGV. V shed 4 bases and J shed 1 base, with 13 bases lying between them. This CDR3 is built from 15 residues. The CDR3 spells CASSSPTDPNTEAFF. Written as DNA, the CDR3 is TGTGCCAGCAGCTCGCCGACAGACCCGAACACTGAAGCTTTCTTT.

The chain couples TRBV11-3 to TRBJ2-1, with 11 bases fitting TRBD1. V shed 1 base, J shed 7 bases, and the junction held 6 bases outside the gene matches. The CDR3 covers 16 residues. In germline, CDR1 is SGHNT, CDR2 YENEEA. The CDR3 nucleotides read TGTGCCAGCAGCTTAGGAGGTGGGACAGGGGGTAATGAGCAGTTCTTC. Translating it yields CASSLGGGTGGNEQFF.

V is TRBV2 and J is TRBJ2-6, with no clear D. This CDR3 is built from 15 residues. Per germline, CDR1 SNHLY and CDR2 FYNNEI. The germline V and J ends were trimmed by 3 bases and 3 bases, with 9 bases remaining between them. CDR3 bases: TGTGCCAGCAGTGACATAGGGATTGGGGCCAACGTCCTGACTTTC. Translated, it gives CASSDIGIGANVLTF.

The V call is TRBV19, the J call TRBJ2-5; 9 bases match TRBD1. There are 15 residues in the CDR3. The trim removed 5 bases at V and 3 bases at J, leaving 7 bases unmatched. Germline loops: CDR1 LNHDA, CDR2 SQIVND (reference sequence). CDR3 region: CASSPSTGGKETQYF. CDR3 nucleotides: TGTGCCAGTAGTCCCTCCACAGGGGGCAAAGAGACCCAGTACTTC.

The chain combines TRBV6-5 with TRBJ2-2, with D possibly TRBD1 on 5 matching bases. Trimming took off 6 bases at V and 1 base at J, with 9 bases between the two ends. The CDR3 length is 14 residues. Germline CDR1 reads MNHEY; CDR2 reads SVGAGI. CDR3: CASRFQGNTGELFF. In DNA, the CDR3 is TGTGCCAGCAGATTTCAGGGGAACACCGGGGAGCTGTTTTTT.

The CDR3 DNA reads TGTGCCGGGCTAGCGGGGGGGCTCCGTCCAGATACGCAGTATTTT. Translating it yields CAGLAGGLRPDTQYF. The chain joins TRBV5-3 to TRBJ2-3, with 12 bases that match TRBD2. TRBV5-3 is designated an ORF whose function remains uncertain. This CDR3 contains 15 residues. The trim removed 10 bases at V and 4 bases at J, leaving 10 bases unmatched.

In this sample, this clone turned up a few times. This rearrangement joins TRBV2 to TRBJ1-5; D perhaps matches TRBD1 (6 bases). In germline, CDR1 is SNHLY, CDR2 FYNNEI. The CDR3 totals 12 residues. V lost 6 bases and J lost 6, with 9 bases in between. CDR3: CASSGDIQPQHF. The DNA of the CDR3 is TGTGCCAGCAGCGGGGACATTCAGCCCCAGCATTTT.

This chain uses TRBV2 with TRBJ2-3; D is ambiguous. V was cut by 7 bases and J by 6 bases, with 11 bases left in between. Germline CDR1 and CDR2: SNHLY and FYNNEI. This CDR3 has 12 amino acids. The CDR3 region is CASTIVGDTQYF. DNA of the CDR3: TGTGCCAGCACAATAGTTGGGGATACGCAGTATTTT. Based on the CDR3 plus reference TRBV2 and TRBJ2-3, the full variable domain is EPEVTQTPSHQVTQMGQEVILRCVPISNHLYFYWYRQILGQKVEFLVSFYNNEISEKSEIFDDQFSVERPDGSNFTLKIRSTKLEDSAMYFCASTIVGDTQYFGPGTRLTVL.

This clone was detected once. The chain combines TRBV11-2 with TRBJ2-7; D might be TRBD1 or TRBD2, each matching 5 bases. CDR3 size: 16 residues. The germline V gene has CDR1 SGHAT and CDR2 FQNNGV. V gave up 1 base and J gave up 0 bases, with 13 bases separating them. For the CDR3, the DNA is TGTGCCAGCAGCTTAGTGTGGGGGTTATCCTCCTACGAGCAGTACTTC. Translation: CASSLVWGLSSYEQYF.

The sample holds a few counts of this clone. The CDR3 nucleotides read TGTGCCACCAGCAATCGGGACCCCGCGGATCAGCCCCAGCATTTT. Encoded protein: CATSNRDPADQPQHF. The chain couples TRBV15 to TRBJ1-5; possible D gene TRBD1, 5 bases. The germline CDR1 and CDR2 sequences are LNHNV and YYDKDF (reference sequence). The CDR3 is 15 amino acids. Trimming cost V 4 bases and J 5 bases, with 15 bases left between them.

CDR3 sequence (DNA): TGTGCCAGCAGTACCCGACAGGAGAATCAGCCCCAGCATTTT. Protein: CASSTRQENQPQHF. The V gene is TRBV28, the J gene TRBJ1-5; perhaps TRBD1 as D (6 bases). CDR1 is MDHEN, CDR2 SYDVKM, per germline. V lost 5 bases and J lost 4, with 12 bases in between. The CDR3 extends over 14 amino acids.

This chain links TRBV15 with TRBJ1-5, with D unclear. The CDR3 has 16 amino acids. Trimming shortened V by 0 bases and J by 1 base, and 10 bases separated the two germline ends. Germline-derived CDR1 and CDR2 are LNHNV and YYDKDF (reference sequence). CDR3 amino acids: CATSRDPRASNQPQHF. The CDR3 nucleotides read TGTGCCACCAGCAGAGATCCACGGGCCAGCAATCAGCCCCAGCATTTT.

V gene TRBV5-1 combines with J gene TRBJ1-2; the D gene is possibly TRBD1 (6 bases). The length of the CDR3 is 16 residues. The germline CDR1 and CDR2 sequences are SGHRS and YFSETQ. The V end was cut by 3 bases, the J end by 6 bases, with 21 bases between. CDR3 nucleotides: TGCGCCAGCAGCTCTCAAGGGTTGGCAGGGGCGAATGGCTACACCTTC. Protein sequence: CASSSQGLAGANGYTF.

This clone rates as medium-sized. The chain joins TRBV2 to TRBJ1-2; 7 nucleotides match TRBD1. This CDR3 has 16 amino acids. Germline trimming cut 0 bases from V and 8 bases from J; bases unmatched to any gene: 12. CDR1 SNHLY and CDR2 FYNNEI come from the germline V gene. The CDR3 reads CASSEARLSGGNGYTF. For the CDR3, the DNA is TGTGCCAGCAGTGAAGCAAGGTTGTCAGGGGGGAACGGCTACACCTTC.

This sequence joins TRBV11-3 and TRBJ2-3; possible D gene TRBD1, 6 bases. V shed 5 bases and J shed 4 bases, with 16 bases lying between them. The CDR3 is 15 amino acids. Looked up from germline, CDR1 is SGHNT and CDR2 is YENEEA. The CDR3 DNA follows: TGTGCCAGCAGCCAAGCCGGGACAAGACCAGATACGCAGTATTTT. Translated: CASSQAGTRPDTQYF.

The chain combines TRBV6-5 with TRBJ1-5, with D perhaps matching TRBD1 (6 bases). CDR1 MNHEY and CDR2 SVGAGI come from the germline V gene. The CDR3 extends over 14 amino acids. V lost 11 bases, J lost 0 bases, and 14 bases lay in between. CDR3 nucleotide sequence: TGTGCCGGGGGCAGGGAGTATAGCAATCAGCCCCAGCATTTT. This codes for CAGGREYSNQPQHF.